Reported below is one TCR beta chain. CDR3 length equals 11 residues. Trimming took off 6 bases at V and 10 bases at J, with 13 bases between the two ends. Germline V gene lookup returns CDR1 DFQATT and CDR2 SNEGSKA (reference sequence). This sample was taken from a study of blood T cell repertoires in COVID-19. At the level of the study: Researchers got acute and convalescent COVID-19 samples from the United States, Italy and Spain. From T cells, B-cell-depleted T cells, or PBMCs came the material, which was cDNA or gDNA.

How the authors handled the data: Estimation of nucleated cell counts relied on the amplification of reference gene primers. Assay: immunoSEQ multiplex PCR; the TCRdb copy retains only in-frame clones and omits some. The V and J calls and clone size come from that table; D and trimming were worked out from the DNA. The sample gives over 300,000 clones, roughly 90% of which show up once; more than 1% is in the top ten. This TCR was recovered from a man aged 35 to 55 with acute or convalescent COVID-19. The genes are TRBV20-1 and TRBJ2-1, with a possible D match to TRBD2 (6 bases). The sequenced material came from peripheral blood. CDR3 protein: CSARGSREQFF. The CDR3 region has the DNA TGCAGTGCCCGGGGGTCGAGGGAGCAGTTCTTC.